Listed here are 10 T cell receptor beta chains from one sample, sequenced in a study of T cells after yellow fever vaccination. MiXCR was run by TCRdb on the 5' RACE reads, yielding one entry per CDR3 protein. This sample has 550,000 or so distinct CDR3 sequences, with roughly 19% found just once. The material sequenced was PBMCs, taken 15 days after the yellow fever booster vaccination. These receptors were obtained from a man aged 30-40 years who received the YFV17D yellow fever vaccine.

The sample holds a few counts of this clonotype. The V gene is TRBV24-1, the J gene TRBJ2-1, with D possibly TRBD1 on 6 matching bases. The V gene lost 2 bases and the J gene lost 11 bases, with 18 bases spanning the gap. Germline lookup yields CDR1 KGHDR and CDR2 SFDVKD. CDR3 length: 15 residues. The CDR3 region is CATSDSYRVSMKQFF. As DNA, the CDR3 is TGTGCCACCAGTGATTCGTACAGGGTGTCAATGAAGCAGTTCTTC.

The genes are TRBV1 and TRBJ1-5. TRBV1 counts as a pseudogene. The CDR3 runs to 16 residues. The CDR3 spells CTSSPPLAGRGQPQHF. As DNA, the CDR3 is TGCACCAGCAGCCCCCCGCTTGCAGGGCGAGGACAGCCCCAGCATTTT.

CDR3 nucleotide sequence: TGTGCCACCAGCAGAGGACAGGACCGGGTCCAGACCCAGTACTTC. The encoded protein is CATSRGQDRVQTQYF. The chain couples TRBV15 to TRBJ2-5, with D possibly being TRBD1 (6 bases). Deletions cut 1 base from V and 6 bases from J, with 15 bases between. This CDR3 has 15 amino acids. CDR1 is LNHNV and CDR2 is YYDKDF in the germline V gene (reference sequence).

DNA for the CDR3: TGCAGTGCTAGAGGGCGGGGGCGGGAGACCCAGTACTTC. As protein: CSARGRGRETQYF. The chain combines TRBV20-1 with TRBJ2-5; perhaps TRBD2 as D (7 bases). Germline values: CDR1 DFQATT, CDR2 SNEGSKA (reference sequence). Between the trimmed V and J ends, which lost 1 base and 5 bases, there was a span of 11 bases. The CDR3 sequence is 13 residues long.

In this sample, this clonotype turned up a few times. As DNA, the CDR3 is TGTGCCAGCAGTTTAAACACGCCGGACCCTGAGACCCAGTACTTC. The encoded protein is CASSLNTPDPETQYF. This chain uses TRBV12-3 or TRBV12-4 with TRBJ2-5; no clear D. V lost 2 bases, J lost 5 bases, and 15 bases lay in between. This CDR3 is built from 15 residues.

The sample holds a few counts of this clonotype. The chain employs TRBV10-3 and TRBJ2-1, with D uncertain. CDR3 length: 12 residues. Germline CDR1 ENHRY, CDR2 SYGVKD. The ends were cut back, 4 bases at V and 8 bases at J, with 9 bases in the middle. CDR3 bases: TGTGCCATCAGTGTGACGAACGATGAGCAGTTCTTC. It yields the protein CAISVTNDEQFF.

This clonotype was detected only a few times. The rearrangement uses TRBV7-9 and TRBJ2-5, with TRBD1 identical over 8 bases. The CDR3 extends over 16 amino acids. Germline assignment: CDR1 SEHNR and CDR2 FQNEAQ (reference sequence). J was trimmed by 2 bases and V by 2 bases; bases with no gene match: 7. CDR3 in amino acids: CASSLKGTGRQETQYF. The CDR3, as DNA: TGTGCCAGCAGCTTAAAAGGGACAGGTCGGCAAGAGACCCAGTACTTC.

This chain connects TRBV20-1 to TRBJ1-2; D ambiguous. The CDR3 runs to 16 residues. Germline V gives CDR1 DFQATT, CDR2 SNEGSKA (reference sequence). With 2 bases removed from V and 5 bases from J, the gap between germline ends came to 21 bases. As DNA, the CDR3 is TGCAGTGCTAGATCCTCCAGGACCCTCCTCTTATATGGCTACACCTTC. Translation gives CSARSSRTLLLYGYTF.

This chain connects TRBV18 to TRBJ1-5; D not resolved. The CDR3 runs 16 residues. Germline V gene lookup returns CDR1 KGHSH and CDR2 LQKENI. V gave up 3 bases and J gave up 2 bases, with 14 bases separating them. CDR3 sequence reads: CASSPYGERGNQPQHF. As DNA, the CDR3 is TGTGCCAGCTCACCCTACGGAGAGAGGGGCAATCAGCCCCAGCATTTT. Full variable domain (outside the CDR3, taken from reference TRBV18 and TRBJ1-5): NAGVMQNPRHLVRRRGQEARLRCSPMKGHSHVYWYRQLPEEGLKFMVYLQKENIIDESGMPKERFSAEFPKEGPSILRIQQVVRGDSAAYFCASSPYGERGNQPQHFGDGTRLSIL.

This chain links TRBV29-1 with TRBJ2-5; 9 bases are a match to TRBD1. Unmatched junction bases numbered 5, after V lost 1 base and J lost 5 bases. In germline, CDR1 is SQVTM, CDR2 ANQGSEA. The CDR3 sequence is 14 residues long. In nucleotides, the CDR3 is TGCAGCGTTGAAGGGGGACAGGGAGTTGAGACCCAGTACTTC. Its protein product is CSVEGGQGVETQYF. Based on the CDR3 plus reference TRBV29-1 and TRBJ2-5, the full variable domain is SAVISQKPSRDICQRGTSLTIQCQVDSQVTMMFWYRQQPGQSLTLIATANQGSEATYESGFVIDKFPISRPNLTFSTLTVSNMSPEDSSIYLCSVEGGQGVETQYFGPGTRLLVL.